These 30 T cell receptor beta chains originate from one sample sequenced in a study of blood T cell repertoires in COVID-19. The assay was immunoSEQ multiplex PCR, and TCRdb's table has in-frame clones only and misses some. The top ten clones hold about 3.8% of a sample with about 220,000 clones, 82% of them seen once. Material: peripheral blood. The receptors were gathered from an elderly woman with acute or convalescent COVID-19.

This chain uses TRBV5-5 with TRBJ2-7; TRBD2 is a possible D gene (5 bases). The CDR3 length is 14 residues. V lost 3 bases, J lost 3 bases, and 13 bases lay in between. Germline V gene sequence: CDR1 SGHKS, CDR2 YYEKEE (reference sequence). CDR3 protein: CASSWEPGVYEQYF. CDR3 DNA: TGTGCCAGCAGCTGGGAACCCGGGGTCTACGAGCAGTACTTC.

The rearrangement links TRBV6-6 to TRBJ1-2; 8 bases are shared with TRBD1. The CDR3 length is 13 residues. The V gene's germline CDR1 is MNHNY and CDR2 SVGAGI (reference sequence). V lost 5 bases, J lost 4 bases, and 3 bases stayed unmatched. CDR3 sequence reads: CASSADRGYGYTF. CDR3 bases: TGTGCCAGCAGTGCAGACAGGGGCTATGGCTACACCTTC.

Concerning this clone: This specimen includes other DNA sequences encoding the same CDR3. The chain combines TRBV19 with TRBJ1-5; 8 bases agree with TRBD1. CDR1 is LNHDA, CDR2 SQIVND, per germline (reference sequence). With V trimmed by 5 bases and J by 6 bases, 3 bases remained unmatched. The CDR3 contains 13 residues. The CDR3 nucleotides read TGTGCCAGTAGTCAGGACAGGGTTCAGCCCCAGCATTTT. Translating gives CASSQDRVQPQHF.

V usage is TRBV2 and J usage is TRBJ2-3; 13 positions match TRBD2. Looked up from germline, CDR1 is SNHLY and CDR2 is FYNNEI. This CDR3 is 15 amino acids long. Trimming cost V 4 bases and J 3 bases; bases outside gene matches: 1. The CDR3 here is CASSGTSGGTDTQYF. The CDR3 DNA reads TGTGCCAGCAGTGGGACTAGCGGGGGAACAGATACGCAGTATTTT.

The CDR3 sequence: CASSSGGRTDTQYF. CDR3 coding DNA: TGTGCCAGCAGTTCAGGGGGCCGCACAGATACGCAGTATTTT. The V call is TRBV28, the J call TRBJ2-3, with 8 bases identical to TRBD1. J lost 1 base, V lost 4 bases, and 1 base had no gene match. The CDR3 has 14 amino acids. Germline CDR1 MDHEN, CDR2 SYDVKM.

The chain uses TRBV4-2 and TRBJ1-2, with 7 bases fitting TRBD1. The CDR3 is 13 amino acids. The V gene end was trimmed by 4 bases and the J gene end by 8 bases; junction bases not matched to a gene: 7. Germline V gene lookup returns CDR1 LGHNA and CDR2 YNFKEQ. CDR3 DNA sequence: TGTGCCAGCAGCCCCAGGGGGGCGGGGGGCTACACCTTC. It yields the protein CASSPRGAGGYTF.

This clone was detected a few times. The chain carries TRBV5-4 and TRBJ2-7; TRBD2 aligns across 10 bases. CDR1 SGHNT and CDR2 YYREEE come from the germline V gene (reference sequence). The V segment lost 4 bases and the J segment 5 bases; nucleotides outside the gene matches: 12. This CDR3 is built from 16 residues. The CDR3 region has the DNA TGTGCCAGCAGCCGTGAGTTTAGCGGGGGGTCGGACGAGCAGTACTTC. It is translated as CASSREFSGGSDEQYF. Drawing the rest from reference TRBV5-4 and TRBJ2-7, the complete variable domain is ETGVTQSPTHLIKTRGQQVTLRCSSQSGHNTVSWYQQALGQGPQFIFQYYREEENGRGNFPPRFSGLQFPNYSSELNVNALELDDSALYLCASSREFSGGSDEQYFGPGTRLTVT.

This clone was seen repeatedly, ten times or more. CDR3 loop: CASRPLRQGTYEQYF. The CDR3 bases are TGCGCCAGCAGGCCTCTCAGACAGGGGACCTACGAGCAGTACTTC. The chain couples TRBV10-2 to TRBJ2-7; 8 positions match TRBD1. The germline CDR1 and CDR2 sequences are WSHSY and SAAADI. The CDR3 contains 15 residues. Trimming took 6 bases from V and 2 from J; bases not matched to a gene: 9.

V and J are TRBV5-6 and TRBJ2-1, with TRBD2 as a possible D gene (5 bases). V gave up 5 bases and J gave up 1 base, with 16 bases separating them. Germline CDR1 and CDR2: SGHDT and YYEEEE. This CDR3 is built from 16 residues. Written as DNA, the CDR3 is TGTGCCAGCAGTTCAGGACTCGGGGTGTCCTACAATGAGCAGTTCTTC. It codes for CASSSGLGVSYNEQFF.

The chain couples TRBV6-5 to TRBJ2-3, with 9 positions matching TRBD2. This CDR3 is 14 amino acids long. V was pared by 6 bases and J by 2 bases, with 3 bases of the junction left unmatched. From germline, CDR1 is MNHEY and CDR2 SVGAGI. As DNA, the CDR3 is TGTGCCAGCAGGATAGCGGGGGCCACAGATACGCAGTATTTT. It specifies CASRIAGATDTQYF.

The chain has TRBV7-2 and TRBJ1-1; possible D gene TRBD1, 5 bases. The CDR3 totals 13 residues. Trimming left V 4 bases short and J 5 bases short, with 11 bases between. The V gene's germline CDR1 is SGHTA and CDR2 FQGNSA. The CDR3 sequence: CASSWLQETEAFF. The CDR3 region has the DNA TGTGCCAGCAGCTGGCTACAGGAAACTGAAGCTTTCTTT. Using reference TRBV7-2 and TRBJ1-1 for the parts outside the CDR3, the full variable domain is GAGVSQSPSNKVTEKGKDVELRCDPISGHTALYWYRQSLGQGLEFLIYFQGNSAPDKSGLPSDRFSAERTGGSVSTLTIQRTQQEDSAVYLCASSWLQETEAFFGQGTRLTVV.

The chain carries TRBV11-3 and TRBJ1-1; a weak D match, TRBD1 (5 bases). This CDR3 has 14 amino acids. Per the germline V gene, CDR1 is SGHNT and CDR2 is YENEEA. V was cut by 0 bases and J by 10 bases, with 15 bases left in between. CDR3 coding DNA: TGTGCCAGCAGCTTAGATGGGGACTTCAACGGAGCTTTCTTT. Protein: CASSLDGDFNGAFF.

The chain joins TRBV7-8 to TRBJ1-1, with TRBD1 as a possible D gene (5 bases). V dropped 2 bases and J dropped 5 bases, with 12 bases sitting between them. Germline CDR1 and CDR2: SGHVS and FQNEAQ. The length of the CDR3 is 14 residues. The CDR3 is CASSLKVGGTEAFF. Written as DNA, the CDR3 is TGTGCCAGCAGCTTAAAGGTCGGGGGGACTGAAGCTTTCTTT.

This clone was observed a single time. CDR3 protein: CASSSRDRGTYEQYF. CDR3 DNA sequence: TGTGCCAGCAGTTCCCGGGACAGGGGTACCTACGAGCAGTACTTC. V gene TRBV6-6 combines with J gene TRBJ2-7, with 10 positions matching TRBD1. Germline loops: CDR1 MNHNY, CDR2 SVGAGI (reference sequence). V shed 4 bases, J shed 2 bases, and the junction held 5 bases outside the gene matches. This CDR3 has 15 amino acids.

CDR3 protein: CSVEEARGKPQHF. The CDR3 DNA sequence: TGCAGCGTTGAAGAGGCCAGGGGAAAGCCCCAGCATTTT. This chain uses TRBV29-1 with TRBJ1-5; D possibly corresponds to TRBD1 (6 bases). Germline loops: CDR1 SQVTM, CDR2 ANQGSEA. Trimming pared 0 bases from V and 8 bases from J, leaving 11 bases between. CDR3 size: 13 residues.

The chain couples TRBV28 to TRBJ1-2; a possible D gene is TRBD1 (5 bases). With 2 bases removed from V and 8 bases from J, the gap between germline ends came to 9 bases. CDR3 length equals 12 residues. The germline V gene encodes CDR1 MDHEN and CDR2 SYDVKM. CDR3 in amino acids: CASSLVGGGYTF. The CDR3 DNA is TGTGCCAGCAGTTTAGTCGGGGGGGGCTACACCTTC.

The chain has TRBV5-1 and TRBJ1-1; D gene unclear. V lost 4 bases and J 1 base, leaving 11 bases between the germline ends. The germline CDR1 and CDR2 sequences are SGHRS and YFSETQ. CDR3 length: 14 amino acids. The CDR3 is CASSQLVGNTEAFF. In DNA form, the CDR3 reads TGCGCCAGCAGCCAATTAGTCGGGAACACTGAAGCTTTCTTT.

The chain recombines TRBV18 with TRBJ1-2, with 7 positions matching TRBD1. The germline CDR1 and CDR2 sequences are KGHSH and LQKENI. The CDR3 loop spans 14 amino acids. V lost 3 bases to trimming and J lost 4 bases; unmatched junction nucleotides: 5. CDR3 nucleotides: TGTGCCAGCTCACCCTCACGGGACAGCTATGGCTACACCTTC. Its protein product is CASSPSRDSYGYTF.

The CDR3 region has the DNA TGTGCCAGCATTCGGGGACAGGGCGCTGAAGCTTTCTTT. Encoded protein: CASIRGQGAEAFF. This chain links TRBV12-3 or TRBV12-4 with TRBJ1-1; 9 bases agree with TRBD1. The CDR3 contains 13 residues. V shed 7 bases and J 6 bases; nucleotides not matched to a gene: 6.

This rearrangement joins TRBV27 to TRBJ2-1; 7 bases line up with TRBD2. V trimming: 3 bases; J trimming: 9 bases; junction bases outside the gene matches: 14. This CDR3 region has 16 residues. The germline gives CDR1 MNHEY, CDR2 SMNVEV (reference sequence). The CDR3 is CASSFLASGSSGEQFF. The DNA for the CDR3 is TGTGCCAGCAGTTTCCTGGCTAGCGGTAGTTCAGGTGAGCAGTTCTTC.

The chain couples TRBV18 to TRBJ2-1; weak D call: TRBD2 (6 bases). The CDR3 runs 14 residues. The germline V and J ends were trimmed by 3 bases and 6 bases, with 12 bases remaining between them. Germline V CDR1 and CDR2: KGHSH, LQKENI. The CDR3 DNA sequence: TGTGCCAGCTCACCCTCGTGGGGAGGCAATGAGCAGTTCTTC. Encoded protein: CASSPSWGGNEQFF. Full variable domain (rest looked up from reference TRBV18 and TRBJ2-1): NAGVMQNPRHLVRRRGQEARLRCSPMKGHSHVYWYRQLPEEGLKFMVYLQKENIIDESGMPKERFSAEFPKEGPSILRIQQVVRGDSAAYFCASSPSWGGNEQFFGPGTRLTVL.

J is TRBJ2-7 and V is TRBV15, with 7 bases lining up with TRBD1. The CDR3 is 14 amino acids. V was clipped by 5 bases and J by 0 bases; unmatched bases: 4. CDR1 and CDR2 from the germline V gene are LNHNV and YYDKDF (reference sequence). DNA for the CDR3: TGTGCCACCAGCCCACGGGACAGCTCCTACGAGCAGTACTTC. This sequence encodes CATSPRDSSYEQYF.

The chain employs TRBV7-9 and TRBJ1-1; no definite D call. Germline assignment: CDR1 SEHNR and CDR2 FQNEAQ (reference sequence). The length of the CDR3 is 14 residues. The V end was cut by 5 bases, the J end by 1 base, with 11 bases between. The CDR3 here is CASSGRAGNTEAFF. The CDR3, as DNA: TGTGCCAGCAGCGGGAGGGCGGGGAACACTGAAGCTTTCTTT.

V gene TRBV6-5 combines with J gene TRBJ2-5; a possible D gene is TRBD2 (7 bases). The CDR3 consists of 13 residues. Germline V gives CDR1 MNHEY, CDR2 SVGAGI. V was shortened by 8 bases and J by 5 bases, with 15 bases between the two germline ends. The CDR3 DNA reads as TGTGCCAGCCACCGGGGGGCCGACGAGACCCAGTACTTC. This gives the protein CASHRGADETQYF.

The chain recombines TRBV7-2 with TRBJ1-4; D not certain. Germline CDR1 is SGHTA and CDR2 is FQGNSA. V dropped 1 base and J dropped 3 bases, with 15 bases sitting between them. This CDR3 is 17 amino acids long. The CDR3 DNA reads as TGTGCCAGCAGCTTAGTTGGCTCAACCGTACCTAATGAAAAACTGTTTTTT. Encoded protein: CASSLVGSTVPNEKLFF.

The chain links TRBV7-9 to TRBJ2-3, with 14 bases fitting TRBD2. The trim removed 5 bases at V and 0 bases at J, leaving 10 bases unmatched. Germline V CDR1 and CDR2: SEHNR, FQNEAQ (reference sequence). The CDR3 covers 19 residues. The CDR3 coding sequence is TGTGCCAGCAGCATTGGACTAGCGGGGGGACAAACTAGCACAGATACGCAGTATTTT. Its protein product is CASSIGLAGGQTSTDTQYF. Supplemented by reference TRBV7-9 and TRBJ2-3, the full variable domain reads DTGVSQNPRHKITKRGQNVTFRCDPISEHNRLYWYRQTLGQGPEFLTYFQNEAQLEKSRLLSDRFSAERPKGSFSTLEIQRTEQGDSAMYLCASSIGLAGGQTSTDTQYFGPGTRLTVL.

The chain's CDR3 is CASSLFRGADPYNEQFF. The CDR3 DNA follows: TGTGCCAGCAGTTTATTCCGGGGGGCGGATCCCTACAATGAGCAGTTCTTC. This chain joins TRBV28 and TRBJ2-1, with D tentatively TRBD2 (7 bases). The germline V and J ends were trimmed by 1 base and 2 bases, with 15 bases remaining between them. Germline-derived CDR1 and CDR2 are MDHEN and SYDVKM. The CDR3 has 17 amino acids.

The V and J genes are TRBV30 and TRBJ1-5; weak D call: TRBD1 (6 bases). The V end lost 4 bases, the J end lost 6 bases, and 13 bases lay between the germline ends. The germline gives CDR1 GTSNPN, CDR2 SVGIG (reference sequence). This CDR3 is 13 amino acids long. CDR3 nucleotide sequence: TGTGCCTGGACAGGGGCCCCATCTCAGCCCCAGCATTTT. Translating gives CAWTGAPSQPQHF.

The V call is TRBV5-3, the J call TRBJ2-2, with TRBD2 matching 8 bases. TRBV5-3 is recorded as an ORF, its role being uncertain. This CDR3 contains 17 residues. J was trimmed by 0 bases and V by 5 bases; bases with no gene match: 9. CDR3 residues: CARRQPPGGSNTGELFF. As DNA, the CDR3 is TGTGCCAGAAGACAACCACCGGGGGGGTCGAACACCGGGGAGCTGTTTTTT.

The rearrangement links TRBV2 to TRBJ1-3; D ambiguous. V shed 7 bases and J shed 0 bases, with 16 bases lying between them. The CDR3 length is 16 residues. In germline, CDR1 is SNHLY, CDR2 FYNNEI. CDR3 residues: CASNQDNLSSGNTIYF. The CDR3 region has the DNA TGTGCCAGCAACCAAGACAACCTGAGCTCTGGAAACACCATATATTTT.